Here is one T cell receptor beta chain with its context. This record belongs to a study of blood T cell repertoires in COVID-19. Study-wide background: Samples taken during acute and convalescent COVID-19 were collected in the United States, Italy and Spain.

Germline CDR1 and CDR2: SGHAT and FQNNGV. The CDR3 sequence is 15 residues long. Trimming shortened V by 1 base and J by 3 bases, and 9 bases separated the two germline ends. In the authors' methods: Cell counts per sample came from amplifying reference gene primers. Assay: immunoSEQ multiplex PCR; the TCRdb copy retains only in-frame clones and omits some. V and J calls and clone size are copied from that table; D and trimming were computed from the DNA. The sample lists around 170,000 clones, approximately 86% occurring once. The clonotype was recovered from a man in his 60s with COVID-19, enrolled during active disease. The chain couples TRBV11-2 to TRBJ1-4, with D unclear. Input material: peripheral blood. This CDR3 reads CASSLGTVANEKLFF. The CDR3 region has the DNA TGTGCCAGCAGCTTAGGAACGGTTGCTAATGAAAAACTGTTTTTT.